These T cell receptor beta chains were read from a single sample in a study of T cell clonotyping in hematopoietic cell transplantation. Sequenced by immunoSEQ multiplex PCR; TCRdb stores in-frame clones only, minus some. There are about 19,000 clones in the sample; around 88% occur only once, and under 10% lies in the top ten. Source: peripheral blood mononuclear cells, taken before stem cell transplant. These receptor sequences come from a man aged 50 to 60 with acute myeloid leukemia. Some clones in this sample may be carry-over from other donors' samples. Each CDR3 is given with its conserved first and last residue. D genes are given only for firm matches. The size of a clone is reported for some rows only, either as once, few or many, or as a class for expanded clones.

V gene	J gene	clone size	D gene	CDR3 DNA	CDR3 protein
TRBV4-2	TRBJ2-7	.	.	TGTGCCAGCAGCAGCCGGGACGGATTTCCCTACGAGCAGTACTTC	CASSSRDGFPYEQYF
TRBV19	TRBJ2-2	.	TRBD2	TGTGCCAGTGTAGCTAGCGGGAACACCGGGGAGCTGTTTTTT	CASVASGNTGELFF
TRBV4-2	TRBJ2-7	.	.	TGTGCCAGCAGCCAGGGGGCAGGACAGTCCTACGAGCAGTACTTC	CASSQGAGQSYEQYF
TRBV28	TRBJ1-2	.	TRBD1	TGTGCCAGCAGTGAGGGGGCCGGCTATGGCTACACCTTC	CASSEGAGYGYTF
TRBV5-4	TRBJ2-2	.	TRBD1	TGTGCCAGCAGCTTGGTGAGGGGGCGAGGCACCGGGGAGCTGTTTTTT	CASSLVRGRGTGELFF
TRBV7-2	TRBJ1-5	.	.	TGTGCCAGCAGCAATACTAATCAGCCCCAGCATTTT	CASSNTNQPQHF
TRBV9	TRBJ1-2	.	.	TGTGCCAGCAGCGTCCCTGGGCGGAACTATGGCTACACCTTC	CASSVPGRNYGYTF
TRBV7-9	TRBJ1-5	few	TRBD1	TGTGCCAGCAGCCCCGACAGGGAAGAGGATCAGCCCCAGCATTTT	CASSPDREEDQPQHF
TRBV19	TRBJ2-3	.	.	TGTGCCAGTAGTATTTCCCTATCTAGCACAGATACGCAGTATTTT	CASSISLSSTDTQYF
TRBV2	TRBJ2-7	.	TRBD2	TGTGCCAGCAAGCTAGCGGGGGGAGCCCCCGAGCAGTACTTC	CASKLAGGAPEQYF
TRBV4-1	TRBJ2-1	.	.	TGCGCCAGCAGCCACGAAAAGATTGAGCAGTTCTTC	CASSHEKIEQFF
TRBV5-6	TRBJ1-1	few	.	TGTGCCAGCAGCTTGTGGCGAAACACTGAAGCTTTCTTT	CASSLWRNTEAFF
TRBV27	TRBJ2-3	.	.	TGTGCCAGCAGTGTATCGCCCAACTGGGCAGATACGCAGTATTTT	CASSVSPNWADTQYF
TRBV7-2	TRBJ2-2	.	TRBD1	TGTGCCAGCAGCTTACGGGACAGGGGTTCCAATGGGGCCGGGGAGCTGTTTTTT	CASSLRDRGSNGAGELFF
TRBV28	TRBJ1-1	.	TRBD1	TGTGCCAGCACCTTACAGGGGGCGCGGGGCACTGAAGCTTTCTTT	CASTLQGARGTEAFF
TRBV5-6	TRBJ2-7	.	.	TGTGCCAGCAGCTTAACAATGGGCAGGAGCTACGAGCAGTACTTC	CASSLTMGRSYEQYF
TRBV27	TRBJ1-5	.	.	TGTGCCAGCGGCCAGGACAGAAGCAATCAGCCCCAGCATTTT	CASGQDRSNQPQHF
TRBV5-1	TRBJ1-6	.	.	TGCGCCAGCAGCCGAACGGACGGGAAATATAATTCACCCCTCCACTTT	CASSRTDGKYNSPLHF
TRBV2	TRBJ2-5	.	TRBD1	TGTGCCAGCAGCCCGAGCTTGACAGGGCCAGAGACCCAGTACTTC	CASSPSLTGPETQYF
TRBV10-1	TRBJ2-7	once	.	TGCGCCAGCTCCCCCGGGCAGGACCCCCAGTACTTC	CASSPGQDPQYF
TRBV11-3	TRBJ1-1	.	.	TGTGCCAGCAGCTCCCGGGGGCAGATGAACACTGAAGCTTTCTTT	CASSSRGQMNTEAFF
TRBV6-5	TRBJ2-3	.	TRBD2	TGTGCCAGCAGCCCGCGCGGGGGGGCCTTAGATACGCAATATTTT	CASSPRGGALDTQYF
TRBV9	TRBJ2-2	.	TRBD1	TGTGCCAGCAGCCCCTGGGAACCAACAGGGGGCAAGAACACCGGGGAGCTGTTTTTT	CASSPWEPTGGKNTGELFF
TRBV5-1	TRBJ1-1	.	.	TGCGCCAGCAGCTTATTAAAGGAGACTGAAGCTTTCTTT	CASSLLKETEAFF